This T cell receptor beta chain was documented in a study of shared clonotypes between healthy human individuals. Study-wide findings and caveats: With several donors compared, around 5% of naive CD4 clonotypes were shared.

As to this clone: Its antigen is not identified.

Per the original data handling: Without quality scores, immunoSEQ junctional reads could not be filtered like full-length reads. The table came from immunoSEQ multiplex PCR; TCRdb's copy has only in-frame clones and leaves some out. V, J and clone size are taken as reported in that table, and D and trimming were inferred from the DNA itself. The table lists roughly 2.6 million clones, more than 90% of them singletons. Germline V gives CDR1 SGHNT, CDR2 YENEEA. V was pared by 5 bases and J by 5 bases, with 6 bases of the junction left unmatched. This CDR3 spans 15 amino acids. The sequence was collected from a man between 18 and 35 years old in good health. The sequenced sample consisted of naive CD4+ T cells sorted from blood. Subset denoted: CD45RA+ positively selected. The chain has TRBV11-3 and TRBJ2-5; 12 nucleotides agree with TRBD1. CDR3 DNA sequence: TGTGCCAGCAGCATCGGGACAGGGGGCTGGGAGACCCAGTACTTC. As protein: CASSIGTGGWETQYF.